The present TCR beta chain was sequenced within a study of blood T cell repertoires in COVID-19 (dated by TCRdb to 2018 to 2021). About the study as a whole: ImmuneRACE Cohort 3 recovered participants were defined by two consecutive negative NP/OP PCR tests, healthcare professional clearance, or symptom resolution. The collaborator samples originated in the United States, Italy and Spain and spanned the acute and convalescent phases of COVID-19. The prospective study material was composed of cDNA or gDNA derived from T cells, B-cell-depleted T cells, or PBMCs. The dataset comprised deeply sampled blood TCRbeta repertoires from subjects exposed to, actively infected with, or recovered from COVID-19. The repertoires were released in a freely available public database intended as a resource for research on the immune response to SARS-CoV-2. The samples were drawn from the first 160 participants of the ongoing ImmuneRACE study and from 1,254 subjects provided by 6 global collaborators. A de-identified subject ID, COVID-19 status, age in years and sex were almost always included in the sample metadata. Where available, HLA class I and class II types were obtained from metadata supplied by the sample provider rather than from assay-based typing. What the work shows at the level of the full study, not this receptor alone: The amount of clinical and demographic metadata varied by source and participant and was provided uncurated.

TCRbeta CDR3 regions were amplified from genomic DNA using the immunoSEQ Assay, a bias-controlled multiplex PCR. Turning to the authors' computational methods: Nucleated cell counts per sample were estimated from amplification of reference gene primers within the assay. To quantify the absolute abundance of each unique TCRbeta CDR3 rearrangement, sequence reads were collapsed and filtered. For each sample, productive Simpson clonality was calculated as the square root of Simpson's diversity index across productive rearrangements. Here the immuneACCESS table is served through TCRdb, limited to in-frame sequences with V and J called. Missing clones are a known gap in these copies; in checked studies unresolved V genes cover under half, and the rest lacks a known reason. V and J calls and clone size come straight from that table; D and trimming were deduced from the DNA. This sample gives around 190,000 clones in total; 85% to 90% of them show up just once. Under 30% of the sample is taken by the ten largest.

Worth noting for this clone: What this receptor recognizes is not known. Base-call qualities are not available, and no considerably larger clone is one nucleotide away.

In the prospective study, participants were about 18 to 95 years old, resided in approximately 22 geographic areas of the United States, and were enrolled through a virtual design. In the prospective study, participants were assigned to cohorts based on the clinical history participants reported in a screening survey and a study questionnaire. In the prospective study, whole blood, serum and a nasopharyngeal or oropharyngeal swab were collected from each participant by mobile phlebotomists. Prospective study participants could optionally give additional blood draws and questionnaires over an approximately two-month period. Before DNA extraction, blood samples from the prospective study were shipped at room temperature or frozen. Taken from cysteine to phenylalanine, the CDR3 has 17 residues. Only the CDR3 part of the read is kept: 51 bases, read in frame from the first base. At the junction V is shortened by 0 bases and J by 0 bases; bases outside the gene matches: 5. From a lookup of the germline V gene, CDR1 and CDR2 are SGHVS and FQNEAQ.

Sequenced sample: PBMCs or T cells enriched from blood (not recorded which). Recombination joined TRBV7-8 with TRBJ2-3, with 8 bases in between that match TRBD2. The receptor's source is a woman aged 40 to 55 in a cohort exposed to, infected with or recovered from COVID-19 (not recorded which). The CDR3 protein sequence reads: CASSLAPSGGSTDTQYF. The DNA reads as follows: TGTGCCAGCAGCTTAGCCCCCTCGGGAGGGAGCACAGATACGCAGTATTTT.